The 4 T cell receptor beta chains presented below share a single source sample, sequenced in a study of T cell repertoires in cytomegalovirus infection. One entry per CDR3 protein results from TCRdb running MiXCR on the reads. The sample lists some 940,000 distinct CDR3 sequences, 25% to 40% seen once, with about an eighth in the top ten. Their antigen targets remain unknown. The starting material was cultured CD8+ T cells from PBMCs, obtained from culture after CMV antigen stimulation. The receptors shown here come from a human donor in good health (CMV status not recorded). Some clones in this sample may be carry-over from other donors' samples.

The chain carries TRBV9 and TRBJ1-6; perhaps TRBD1 as D (6 bases). Trimming stripped 3 bases from V and 0 bases from J, with 13 bases between. CDR1 SGDLS and CDR2 YYNGEE come from the germline V gene. The CDR3 has 17 amino acids. CDR3 bases: TGTGCCAGCAGCGCCGGACAGCCCAGCTCCTATAATTCACCCCTCCACTTT. Its translation is CASSAGQPSSYNSPLHF.

The gene calls are TRBV19 and TRBJ1-2, with 7 bases lining up with TRBD1. From germline, CDR1 is LNHDA and CDR2 SQIVND (reference sequence). V dropped 7 bases and J dropped 8; count of bases not matched to a gene: 10. CDR3 length: 13 amino acids. CDR3 sequence reads: CASTRDSYRGYTF. The CDR3 DNA is TGTGCCAGTACCAGGGACAGTTACAGAGGCTACACCTTC. Variable domain in full (rest from reference TRBV19 and TRBJ1-2): DGGITQSPKYLFRKEGQNVTLSCEQNLNHDAMYWYRQDPGQGLRLIYYSQIVNDFQKGDIAEGYSVSREKKESFPLTVTSAQKNPTAFYLCASTRDSYRGYTFGSGTRLTVV.

This chain uses TRBV5-4 with TRBJ2-5; 7 positions match TRBD1. Germline assignment: CDR1 SGHNT and CDR2 YYREEE (reference sequence). Losses at the gene ends were 6 bases for V and 2 bases for J; bases not matched to a gene: 10. The length of the CDR3 is 15 residues. In DNA, the CDR3 is TGTGCCAGCAAACCGGACAGGAGCTTACAAGAGACCCAGTACTTC. This codes for CASKPDRSLQETQYF.

The chain carries TRBV5-1 and TRBJ2-3, with D unclear. The CDR3 is made up of 15 amino acids. CDR1 is SGHRS and CDR2 is YFSETQ in the germline V gene. V was clipped by 4 bases and J by 0 bases, with 12 bases between them. The CDR3 loop reads CASSPGWPSTDTQYF. The CDR3, as DNA: TGCGCCAGCAGCCCCGGGTGGCCCAGCACAGATACGCAGTATTTT.